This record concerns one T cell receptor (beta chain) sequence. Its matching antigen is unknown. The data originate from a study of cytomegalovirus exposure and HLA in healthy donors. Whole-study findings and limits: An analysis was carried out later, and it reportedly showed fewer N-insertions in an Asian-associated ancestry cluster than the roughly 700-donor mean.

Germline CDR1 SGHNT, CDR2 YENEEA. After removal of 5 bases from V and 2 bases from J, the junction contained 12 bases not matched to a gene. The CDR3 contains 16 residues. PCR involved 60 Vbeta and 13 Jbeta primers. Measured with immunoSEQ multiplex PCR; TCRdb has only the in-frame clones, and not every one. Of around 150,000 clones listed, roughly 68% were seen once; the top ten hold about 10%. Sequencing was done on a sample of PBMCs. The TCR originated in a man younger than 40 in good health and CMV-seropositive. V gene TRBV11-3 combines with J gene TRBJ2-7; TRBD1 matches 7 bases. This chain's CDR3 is CASSLRRGPPPYEQYF. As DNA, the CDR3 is TGTGCCAGCAGCCTACGAAGGGGGCCTCCCCCCTACGAGCAGTACTTC. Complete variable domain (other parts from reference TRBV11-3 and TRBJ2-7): EAGVVQSPRYKIIEKKQPVAFWCNPISGHNTLYWYLQNLGQGPELLIRYENEEAVDDSQLPKDRFSAERLKGVDSTLKIQPAELGDSAVYLCASSLRRGPPPYEQYFGPGTRLTVT.